A selection of T cell receptor beta chains follows, all from one sample in a study of CD8 T cells in Susac syndrome. A single record per CDR3 protein comes from TCRdb applying MiXCR to the immunoSEQ multiplex PCR reads. The sample lists about 120,000 distinct CDR3 sequences; over 95% were seen once. The sample consisted of CD4+ T cells from PBMCs. The source of these receptors is a human donor with Susac syndrome. The conserved cysteine and the conserved F or W are not part of the CDR3 here. Each record gives: D gene, J gene, V gene, CDR3 protein. D genes are given only for firm matches.

-	TRBJ1-1	TRBV6-2/TRBV6-3	ASSRGFTVAEAF
-	TRBJ2-3	TRBV20-1	SAAAGDTQY
-	TRBJ2-7	TRBV24-1	ATSDFTPAFPSYEQY
TRBD1	TRBJ2-7	TRBV19	ASSPSGTGIYEQY
-	TRBJ1-4	TRBV30	AWSVRGRNEKLF
TRBD2	TRBJ2-5	TRBV29-1	SVTGLAGETQY
-	TRBJ2-7	TRBV2	ASIESRTYEQY
-	TRBJ2-5	TRBV30	AWGRRSQETQY
-	TRBJ2-1	TRBV12-3/TRBV12-4	ASSPLQGGINEQF
TRBD1	TRBJ1-5	TRBV6-2/TRBV6-3	ASSFPGQLQH
-	TRBJ2-2	TRBV28	ASSQGPNTGELF
-	TRBJ2-5	TRBV9	ASSDGPGGTQY
-	TRBJ2-5	TRBV15	ATSRDQGKETQY
TRBD1	TRBJ2-3	TRBV20-1	SASGGQGSPDTQY
TRBD2	TRBJ2-7	TRBV20-1	SALNRTSGLYEQY
TRBD1	TRBJ1-2	TRBV14	ASSPRTGEWYGYT
-	TRBJ1-2	TRBV7-2	ASSLGQVLYGYT
TRBD2	TRBJ2-1	TRBV29-1	SVTSGFSYNEQF
-	TRBJ2-1	TRBV9	ASSVSQRVGGEQF
-	TRBJ1-2	TRBV30	AWSVTANYGYT
TRBD1	TRBJ2-1	TRBV20-1	SASVQGPNEQF
-	TRBJ2-3	TRBV18	ASSPGTGSTDTQY
TRBD2	TRBJ2-7	TRBV20-1	SASHLGGGGAYEQY
-	TRBJ1-2	TRBV6-5	ASSYGRNYGYT
-	TRBJ2-4	TRBV20-1	SAPRDAKNIQY
TRBD1	TRBJ1-4	TRBV29-1	SVWTGSTEKLF
-	TRBJ2-1	TRBV11-2	ASSPRRSSYNEQF
-	TRBJ1-2	TRBV20-1	SARDQTGRNYGYT
-	TRBJ2-7	TRBV29-1	SVVDRSSYEQY
TRBD2	TRBJ2-3	TRBV29-1	SSPGLANPDTQY
-	TRBJ1-2	TRBV2	ASSEERVHGYT
TRBD1	TRBJ1-1	TRBV12-3/TRBV12-4	ASRRRQGQNTEAF
TRBD1	TRBJ2-2	TRBV20-1	SARDRRTGGNTGELF
-	TRBJ2-7	TRBV7-2	ASSLAWGEYEQY
-	TRBJ2-3	TRBV6-6	ASSYDRGPDTQY
TRBD2	TRBJ2-1	TRBV28	ASSSLGLAAYNEQF
-	TRBJ1-2	TRBV28	ATTTNNYGYT
-	TRBJ1-2	TRBV5-1	ASSPGTLGEGYT
-	TRBJ2-3	TRBV18	ASSLDDTDTQY
TRBD2	TRBJ2-1	TRBV27	ASRMSGRGNNEQF
-	TRBJ2-5	TRBV7-9	ASSQLGALGETQY
-	TRBJ1-1	TRBV1	TSSQDGEGWNTEAF
-	TRBJ1-2	TRBV9	ASSVEGGNGYT
-	TRBJ2-1	TRBV3-1	ASSRHELAGTYNEQF
TRBD2	TRBJ2-5	TRBV3-1	ASSRNLAGVETQY
-	TRBJ1-1	TRBV18	ASSPRRERMNTEAF
-	TRBJ2-5	TRBV3-1	ASSQDPGGTQY
-	TRBJ1-1	TRBV14	ATSGDMNTEAF
-	TRBJ2-7	TRBV14	ASSQDYEQY
TRBD2	TRBJ2-3	TRBV20-1	SASGTSTTTPTDTQY
TRBD2	TRBJ2-7	TRBV27	ASSFPGRSSEQY
TRBD1	TRBJ1-1	TRBV18	ASSPIRDRGSEAF
TRBD2	TRBJ2-2	TRBV11-2	ASSLYGAGQNTGELF